These T cell receptor beta chains were read from a single sample in a study of control samples from healthy donors and cancer patients. Assay: immunoSEQ multiplex PCR; the TCRdb copy retains only in-frame clones and omits some. Of 75,000 to 90,000 clones listed, about 88% are singletons. Sequenced material: blood. All receptors come from a man aged 50-59 years in good health. Each CDR3 is given with its conserved first and last residue. D genes are given only for firm matches. Size is omitted from some rows. Given values are once, few, many or a class for expanded clones.

CDR3: CASATDDSNQPQHF; DNA: TGTGCCAGTGCGACGGATGATAGCAATCAGCCCCAGCATTTT; D: NA; V: TRBV14; size: NA; J: TRBJ1-5
CDR3: CASSVDQLVHRELFF; DNA: TGTGCCAGCAGCGTAGATCAACTAGTCCACCGGGAGCTGTTTTTT; D: NA; V: TRBV9; size: NA; J: TRBJ2-2
CDR3: CASINRGGFNQPQHF; DNA: TGTGCCAGTATTAACAGGGGGGGTTTCAATCAGCCCCAGCATTTT; D: TRBD1; V: TRBV19; size: NA; J: TRBJ1-5
CDR3: CASSDLRTGNNSPLHF; DNA: TGTGCCAGCAGTGACCTTAGGACAGGAAATAATTCACCCCTCCACTTT; D: TRBD1; V: TRBV6-4; size: NA; J: TRBJ1-6
CDR3: CASSLWTGPRFF; DNA: TGTGCCAGCAGTTTATGGACGGGGCCGAGGTTCTTC; D: NA; V: TRBV27; size: NA; J: TRBJ2-1
CDR3: CASGLVLPDRALSNQPQHF; DNA: TGTGCTAGTGGTTTGGTTCTCCCGGACAGGGCCTTAAGCAATCAGCCCCAGCATTTT; D: TRBD1; V: TRBV12-5; size: NA; J: TRBJ1-5
CDR3: CASSPPVAKNIQYF; DNA: TGTGCCAGCAGCCCCCCGGTAGCCAAAAACATTCAGTACTTC; D: NA; V: TRBV5-6; size: NA; J: TRBJ2-4
CDR3: CAWSVRGGANYNEQFF; DNA: TGTGCCTGGAGTGTACGCGGGGGGGCTAACTACAATGAGCAGTTCTTC; D: TRBD2; V: TRBV30; size: NA; J: TRBJ2-1
CDR3: CASISRDRKTNYGYTF; DNA: TGCGCCAGCATCTCCCGGGACAGGAAAACTAACTATGGCTACACCTTC; D: TRBD1; V: TRBV10-1; size: NA; J: TRBJ1-2
CDR3: CASKGQGGEKLFF; DNA: TGTGCCAGCAAGGGACAGGGTGGTGAAAAACTGTTTTTT; D: TRBD1; V: TRBV6-5; size: NA; J: TRBJ1-4
CDR3: CASSWGGPNTEAFF; DNA: TGTGCCAGCAGTTGGGGGGGGCCAAACACTGAAGCTTTCTTT; D: NA; V: TRBV27; size: few; J: TRBJ1-1